This TCR beta chain was obtained from a study of T cell repertoires in cytomegalovirus infection. Each CDR3 protein gets one entry after TCRdb re-called the reads with MiXCR. The sample yields 110,000 to 150,000 distinct CDR3 sequences, about 6.5% seen once. The CDR3 covers 17 residues. CDR1 and CDR2 from the germline V gene are DFQATT and SNEGSKA (reference sequence). V shed 5 bases, J shed 0 bases, and the junction held 16 bases outside the gene matches. J is TRBJ2-7 and V is TRBV20-1, with 7 bases fitting TRBD1. Material: PBMCs. This clonotype was sampled from a human donor in good health (CMV status not recorded). Some clones in this sample may be carry-over from other donors' samples. The CDR3 coding sequence is TGCAGTGCTCTCTCCGGGACAGCGAATCTCCTCTCCTACGAGCAGTACTTC. Residues: CSALSGTANLLSYEQYF.